The next 29 T cell receptor beta chains were all read from a single sample in a study of blood T cell repertoires in COVID-19. Sequencing used immunoSEQ multiplex PCR; TCRdb keeps in-frame clones, though not all of them. Here the sample spans approximately 210,000 clones, 80% to 85% being singletons. Sequenced sample: PBMCs or T cells enriched from blood (not recorded which). The source of these receptors is a woman aged 45-65 years with acute COVID-19.

This rearrangement joins TRBV9 to TRBJ2-5, with D perhaps TRBD1 (6 bases). Germline CDR1 SGDLS, CDR2 YYNGEE. This CDR3 is built from 16 residues. The V end lost 7 bases, the J end lost 1 base, and 20 bases lay between the germline ends. This CDR3 is CASGETGVAPQETQYF. CDR3 in DNA: TGTGCCAGCGGAGAGACAGGCGTGGCCCCCCAAGAGACCCAGTACTTC.

This clone occurred once. J is TRBJ2-1 and V is TRBV7-7; tentatively, D is TRBD2 (5 bases). Looked up from germline, CDR1 is SSHAT and CDR2 is FNYEAQ (reference sequence). Trimming stripped 1 base from V and 8 bases from J, with 9 bases between. The CDR3 contains 13 residues. CDR3 coding DNA: TGTGCCAGCAGCTTAGACGGGGTGGATGAGCAGTTCTTC. Amino acids: CASSLDGVDEQFF.

This clone appeared a few times. CDR3 sequence: CASSLGDRGTNYGYTF. Written as DNA, the CDR3 is TGCGCCAGCAGCTTGGGAGACAGGGGAACTAACTATGGCTACACCTTC. This sequence joins TRBV5-1 and TRBJ1-2; TRBD1 matches at 8 bases. CDR3 length equals 16 residues. CDR1 and CDR2 (germline): SGHRS, YFSETQ. The ends lost 0 bases at V and 0 bases at J; junction bases unmatched: 4.

The V and J genes are TRBV5-5 and TRBJ1-1; a weak D match, TRBD1 (5 bases). Trimming removed 1 base from V and 3 bases from J, with 10 bases in between. The CDR3 consists of 14 residues. Germline-derived CDR1 and CDR2 are SGHKS and YYEKEE (reference sequence). The CDR3 sequence: CASSLQGLDTEAFF. The CDR3 coding sequence is TGTGCCAGCAGCTTGCAGGGTTTGGACACTGAAGCTTTCTTT.

This chain uses TRBV21-1 with TRBJ2-7; the DNA was not compared with TRBD2, the D call given in the table. TRBV21-1 is a pseudogene segment. The CDR3 totals 19 residues. The CDR3 reads CASSKSRLAGGAFRYEQYF. CDR3 bases: TGTGCCAGCAGCAAAAGCCGACTAGCGGGGGGGGCGTTTAGATACGAGCAGTACTTC.

This clone was detected only a few times. The chain joins TRBV27 to TRBJ1-5, with D possibly TRBD1 on 6 matching bases. CDR1 and CDR2 from the germline V gene are MNHEY and SMNVEV (reference sequence). Trimming removed 6 bases from V and 0 bases from J, with 15 bases in between. The CDR3 spans 16 residues. CDR3 amino acids: CASRGGQPLSNQPQHF. CDR3 DNA: TGTGCCAGCAGGGGCGGACAGCCTCTTAGCAATCAGCCCCAGCATTTT.

This rearrangement joins TRBV20-1 to TRBJ1-1; TRBD1 aligns across 12 bases. The ends lost 3 bases at V and 7 bases at J; junction bases unmatched: 12. The CDR3 extends over 16 amino acids. The germline gives CDR1 DFQATT, CDR2 SNEGSKA (reference sequence). This chain's CDR3 is CSASFWGQGATVEAFF. The CDR3 DNA follows: TGCAGTGCTAGTTTCTGGGGACAGGGGGCGACGGTTGAAGCTTTCTTT.

The chain carries TRBV7-9 and TRBJ2-1; 7 nucleotides align to TRBD1. Germline CDR1 is SEHNR and CDR2 is FQNEAQ (reference sequence). The CDR3 has 16 residues. Trimming cost V 5 bases and J 4 bases; bases outside gene matches: 11. Written as DNA, the CDR3 is TGTGCCAGCAGCCCACCAGGGGGAAGTGCGTACAATGAGCAGTTCTTC. This translates into CASSPPGGSAYNEQFF.

The rearrangement uses TRBV19 and TRBJ2-5; TRBD2 matches at 15 bases. This CDR3 spans 15 amino acids. Germline values: CDR1 LNHDA, CDR2 SQIVND (reference sequence). With V trimmed by 4 bases and J by 5 bases, 2 bases remained unmatched. CDR3 nucleotide sequence: TGTGCCAGTAGTACGGGACTAGCGGGGGGTGAGACCCAGTACTTC. Its translation is CASSTGLAGGETQYF.

This rearrangement joins TRBV6-6 to TRBJ1-1, with D hard to call. Trimming stripped 5 bases from V and 0 bases from J, with 4 bases between. This CDR3 is built from 12 residues. Germline values: CDR1 MNHNY, CDR2 SVGAGI (reference sequence). In nucleotides, the CDR3 is TGTGCCAGCAGTGCGTTGAACACTGAAGCTTTCTTT. It is translated as CASSALNTEAFF.

The V call is TRBV7-6, the J call TRBJ2-5, with 15 bases lining up with TRBD2. V gave up 5 bases and J gave up 5 bases; unmatched junction bases: 6. Germline CDR1 SGHVS, CDR2 FNYEAQ. The CDR3 covers 16 residues. Written as DNA, the CDR3 is TGTGCCAGCAGCGATGGACTAGCGGGGGGGCCGGAGACCCAGTACTTC. Translated, it gives CASSDGLAGGPETQYF.

In this sample, this clone turned up a few times. The chain combines TRBV6-5 with TRBJ1-2; 7 positions agree with TRBD1. There are 12 residues in the CDR3. V dropped 8 bases and J dropped 7; count of bases not matched to a gene: 7. Per germline, CDR1 MNHEY and CDR2 SVGAGI. The chain's CDR3 is CASRRGLGGYTF. For the CDR3, the DNA is TGTGCCAGCCGTAGGGGGCTCGGTGGCTACACCTTC.

This sequence joins TRBV29-1 and TRBJ2-1; TRBD2 matches at 12 bases. The CDR3 covers 16 residues. The germline V gene encodes CDR1 SQVTM and CDR2 ANQGSEA. With V trimmed by 8 bases and J by 2 bases, 10 bases remained unmatched. The chain's CDR3 is CSSVGRTSGTYNEQFF. CDR3 bases: TGCAGCAGCGTTGGGAGGACTAGCGGGACCTACAATGAGCAGTTCTTC.

CDR3 DNA: TGTGCCAGCAGTCGCGGACTAGGACGCGAGCAGTACTTC. As protein: CASSRGLGREQYF. V usage is TRBV14 and J usage is TRBJ2-7; 7 bases match TRBD2. Germline loops: CDR1 SGHDN, CDR2 FVKESK. The CDR3 sequence is 13 residues long. After removal of 6 bases from V and 6 bases from J, the junction contained 8 bases not matched to a gene.

This chain uses TRBV27 with TRBJ2-1, with 12 bases matching TRBD2. CDR1 MNHEY and CDR2 SMNVEV come from the germline V gene (reference sequence). CDR3 length equals 20 residues. V lost 5 bases, J lost 1 base, and 15 bases stayed unmatched. The CDR3 is CASSHYGLAGGRSSYNEQFF. The DNA for the CDR3 is TGTGCCAGCAGTCATTATGGGCTAGCGGGGGGGCGGAGTTCCTACAATGAGCAGTTCTTC.

The rearrangement links TRBV5-1 to TRBJ2-1; 9 nucleotides agree with TRBD2. This CDR3 is built from 15 residues. Germline V lookup: CDR1 SGHRS, CDR2 YFSETQ. The V gene end was trimmed by 1 base and the J gene end by 9 bases; junction bases not matched to a gene: 8. The CDR3 loop is CASSLSPSGIGEQFF. The CDR3 DNA reads TGCGCCAGCAGCTTGTCTCCTAGCGGGATAGGTGAGCAGTTCTTC.

The chain recombines TRBV10-2 with TRBJ2-7; 12 bases are a match to TRBD1. Germline V lookup: CDR1 WSHSY, CDR2 SAAADI. The CDR3 consists of 16 residues. V dropped 3 bases and J dropped 6; count of bases not matched to a gene: 9. CDR3 in DNA: TGCGCCAGCAGTGAAGGCCCGGGACAGGGGGCCCGCGAGCAGTACTTC. Protein: CASSEGPGQGAREQYF.

V is TRBV11-2 and J is TRBJ2-1, with D perhaps matching TRBD2 (6 bases). CDR3 size: 15 residues. V lost 1 base and J 2 bases, leaving 9 bases between the germline ends. Germline lookup yields CDR1 SGHAT and CDR2 FQNNGV. The CDR3 spells CASSLAGEPYNEQFF. The CDR3 DNA reads TGTGCCAGCAGCTTAGCGGGGGAGCCCTACAATGAGCAGTTCTTC.

The V call is TRBV28, the J call TRBJ1-3, with D tentatively TRBD1 (5 bases). Between the trimmed V and J ends, which lost 10 bases and 0 bases, there was a span of 43 bases. Germline values: CDR1 MDHEN, CDR2 SYDVKM. The CDR3 extends over 24 amino acids. CDR3 in amino acids: CATPHTVSRFREARTLSSGNTIYF. The CDR3 coding sequence is TGTGCCACTCCACACACAGTTAGTCGTTTTCGGGAGGCCAGGACATTGAGCTCTGGAAACACCATATATTTT.

CDR3 coding DNA: TGTGCCAGCAGTTACCCTAATAAGATCCGTCTATACGAGCAGTACTTC. Translated: CASSYPNKIRLYEQYF. The V call is TRBV6-7, the J call TRBJ2-7; D ambiguous. TRBV6-7 is annotated as an ORF whose role is uncertain. The V and J ends lost 2 bases and 4 bases respectively, with 18 bases between them. The CDR3 loop spans 16 amino acids.

This chain uses TRBV5-1 with TRBJ2-5; TRBD1 matches 8 bases. The J segment lost 5 bases and the V segment lost 1 base, leaving 10 bases of the junction unmatched. Germline V gives CDR1 SGHRS, CDR2 YFSETQ. CDR3 length equals 16 residues. CDR3 nucleotides: TGCGCCAGCAGCTTGCAGGGGGCGGCTAGTATGGAGACCCAGTACTTC. Amino acid sequence: CASSLQGAASMETQYF.

This chain links TRBV7-2 with TRBJ1-1; no clear D. Germline V lookup: CDR1 SGHTA, CDR2 FQGNSA. Trimming pared 7 bases from V and 5 bases from J, leaving 11 bases between. The CDR3 has 12 amino acids. CDR3 bases: TGTGCCAGCACCGTAAGCTGGACTGAAGCTTTCTTT. Protein sequence: CASTVSWTEAFF. Together with reference TRBV7-2 and TRBJ1-1, the CDR3 gives the full variable domain: GAGVSQSPSNKVTEKGKDVELRCDPISGHTALYWYRQSLGQGLEFLIYFQGNSAPDKSGLPSDRFSAERTGGSVSTLTIQRTQQEDSAVYLCASTVSWTEAFFGQGTRLTVV.

This clone has just a few counts. The CDR3 here is CASSLEVGWMGHLGGYTF. The DNA of the CDR3 is TGTGCCAGCAGCTTAGAGGTTGGGTGGATGGGACATTTGGGTGGCTACACCTTC. The chain joins TRBV7-2 to TRBJ1-2; weak D call: TRBD1 (6 bases). V was shortened by 1 base and J by 7 bases, with 25 bases between the two germline ends. The CDR3 runs to 18 residues. Germline CDR1 reads SGHTA; CDR2 reads FQGNSA. The full variable domain, its missing parts supplied by reference TRBV7-2 and TRBJ1-2, is GAGVSQSPSNKVTEKGKDVELRCDPISGHTALYWYRQSLGQGLEFLIYFQGNSAPDKSGLPSDRFSAERTGGSVSTLTIQRTQQEDSAVYLCASSLEVGWMGHLGGYTFGSGTRLTVV.

The chain's CDR3 is CATSRARDSGNEQFF. CDR3 DNA sequence: TGTGCCACCAGCAGGGCCCGGGACAGTGGCAATGAGCAGTTCTTC. The chain couples TRBV15 to TRBJ2-1; TRBD1 matches 7 bases. The ends lost 3 bases at V and 6 bases at J; junction bases unmatched: 8. Germline lookup yields CDR1 LNHNV and CDR2 YYDKDF (reference sequence). The CDR3 contains 15 residues.

V is TRBV18 and J is TRBJ2-7; 12 bases align to TRBD2. CDR3 length equals 16 residues. Germline values: CDR1 KGHSH, CDR2 LQKENI. V lost 0 bases and J lost 7; bases outside the gene matches: 7. The CDR3 coding sequence is TGTGCCAGCTCACCACCGGCTAGCGGGGGGGCGGGGGAGCAGTACTTC. This gives the protein CASSPPASGGAGEQYF.

V and J are TRBV14 and TRBJ2-7; TRBD2 might be the D (6 bases). V was shortened by 0 bases and J by 2 bases, with 17 bases between the two germline ends. The length of the CDR3 is 17 residues. The germline V gene encodes CDR1 SGHDN and CDR2 FVKESK. The CDR3 region is CASSQEWGLESPYEQYF. The CDR3 nucleotides are TGTGCCAGCAGCCAAGAATGGGGACTCGAAAGTCCCTACGAGCAGTACTTC.

The chain carries TRBV7-2 and TRBJ2-3; 8 bases agree with TRBD2. Unmatched junction bases numbered 14, after V lost 5 bases and J lost 1 base. There are 18 residues in the CDR3. Germline-derived CDR1 and CDR2 are SGHTA and FQGNSA. The CDR3 region has the DNA TGTGCCAGCAGCCATACGCTCGCGGGAGGCCGGGGCACAGATACGCAGTATTTT. It yields the protein CASSHTLAGGRGTDTQYF.

V usage is TRBV6-5 and J usage is TRBJ1-1, with 8 nucleotides matching TRBD1. The CDR3 has 15 amino acids. V shed 7 bases, J shed 11 bases, and the junction held 18 bases outside the gene matches. CDR1 and CDR2 from the germline V gene are MNHEY and SVGAGI. CDR3: CASIRSQGAQMVAFF. As DNA, the CDR3 is TGTGCCAGCATCAGAAGCCAGGGGGCGCAGATGGTGGCTTTCTTT.

The gene calls are TRBV7-9 and TRBJ1-4, with 7 nucleotides matching TRBD1. Germline CDR1 reads SEHNR; CDR2 reads FQNEAQ (reference sequence). V lost 6 bases to trimming and J lost 7 bases; unmatched junction nucleotides: 5. The CDR3 runs to 13 residues. The CDR3 protein is CASRDRPTEKLFF. The CDR3 nucleotides read TGTGCCAGCAGGGACAGGCCGACTGAAAAACTGTTTTTT.